These T cell receptor beta chains were read from a single sample in a study of blood T cell repertoires in COVID-19. The assay was immunoSEQ multiplex PCR, and TCRdb's table has in-frame clones only and misses some. The sample lists 250,000 to 300,000 clones, 75% to 90% occurring once. Input material: peripheral blood. These receptors came from a man between 60 and 70 years old who had recovered from COVID-19. The CDR3 runs from the conserved cysteine through the conserved F or W. A D gene is named only where the DNA matches it firmly. Clone size is stated in some rows and not others, as once, few, many or a class when expanded.

d_call	clone_size	v_call	cdr3_length	j_call	cdr3_nt	cdr3_aa
TRBD1	-	TRBV19	18	TRBJ1-3	TGTGCCTCCAACAGGGGGACGGCCCGGCCCCTCTCTGGAAACACCATATATTTT	CASNRGTARPLSGNTIYF
TRBD2	once	TRBV28	15	TRBJ2-5	TGTGCCAGCAGAAGGACGATAGCGGGGAAAGAGACCCAGTACTTC	CASRRTIAGKETQYF
TRBD2	-	TRBV12-3/TRBV12-4	12	TRBJ2-1	TGTGCCAGCAGGGAAGCGGGGGGGCCCCAGTTCTTC	CASREAGGPQFF
-	-	TRBV12-3/TRBV12-4	13	TRBJ1-2	TGTGCCAGCAGTTTATCAGGGGACTATGGCTACACCTTC	CASSLSGDYGYTF
-	-	TRBV6-5	15	TRBJ2-2	TGTGCCAGCGCCGCCTCTAACCGGGGGACCGGGGAGCTGTTTTTT	CASAASNRGTGELFF
-	-	TRBV5-1	15	TRBJ2-5	TGCGCCAGCAGCTTCGTGGGTAGCGAGCAAGGGACCCAGTACTTC	CASSFVGSEQGTQYF
-	few	TRBV7-9	14	TRBJ2-1	TGTGCCAGCAGCCAACTTAGGGGTCTGCATGAGCAGTTCTTC	CASSQLRGLHEQFF
TRBD2	-	TRBV7-2	16	TRBJ2-4	TGTGCCAGCAGCGATAGCGGGGTGAGGGCCAAAAACATTCAGTACTTC	CASSDSGVRAKNIQYF
-	-	TRBV7-9	14	TRBJ2-1	TGTGCCAGCAGCTTAGTGGCTAGCGAGAATGAGCAGTTCTTC	CASSLVASENEQFF
-	-	TRBV5-1	14	TRBJ1-4	TGCGCCAGCAGCTTGGGGCAGGGTAATGAAAAACTGTTTTTT	CASSLGQGNEKLFF
-	-	TRBV7-8	11	TRBJ2-1	TGTGCCAGCAGGCGGAGAAATGAGCAGTTCTTC	CASRRRNEQFF
TRBD2	-	TRBV7-9	14	TRBJ2-5	TGTGCCAGCAGACTTGCGGGAGGGAGGGAGACCCAGTACTTC	CASRLAGGRETQYF
TRBD1	-	TRBV5-6	17	TRBJ1-5	TGTGCCAGCAGCTTCTGGACAGGGGGCTGGAGCAATCAGCCCCAGCATTTT	CASSFWTGGWSNQPQHF
-	once	TRBV5-1	13	TRBJ1-1	TGCGCCAGCAGCTGGCAGGGGAGCCCTGAAGCTTTCTTT	CASSWQGSPEAFF
-	-	TRBV29-1	14	TRBJ1-2	TGCAGCGTTGTACAGGGTGTTAGTGGCTTTGGCTACACCTTC	CSVVQGVSGFGYTF
-	-	TRBV15	13	TRBJ1-4	TGTGCCACCAGCAGAGTGGCAAATGAAAAACTGTTTTTT	CATSRVANEKLFF
-	-	TRBV5-6	14	TRBJ1-1	TGTGCCAGCAGCTCGACAGTACTGAACACTGAAGCTTTCTTT	CASSSTVLNTEAFF
TRBD1	-	TRBV5-4	14	TRBJ2-1	TGTGCCAGCAGCTTGGGACAGGGGAGGAATGAGCAGTTCTTC	CASSLGQGRNEQFF
TRBD2	-	TRBV15	15	TRBJ2-3	TGTGCCACCAGCTGGACTAGCGGGCGCACAGATACGCAGTATTTT	CATSWTSGRTDTQYF
TRBD1	-	TRBV6-5	16	TRBJ2-3	TGTGCCAGCAGTTACTTGTCAGGGGGCTCGGGAGATACGCAGTATTTT	CASSYLSGGSGDTQYF
-	few	TRBV5-5	13	TRBJ1-3	TGTGCCAGCAGCTTAGAGGGTGGAAACACCATATATTTT	CASSLEGGNTIYF
-	-	TRBV4-1	18	TRBJ2-3	TGCGCCTCAAGCAGCCAAGACCCCCTCCCGGCTAGAGTGCATACGCAGTATTTT	CASSSQDPLPARVHTQYF
-	once	TRBV5-1	15	TRBJ2-3	TGCGCCAGCAGCTTAATGACAGCTAGCACAGATACGCAGTATTTT	CASSLMTASTDTQYF
-	-	TRBV5-6	18	TRBJ1-1	TGTGCCAGCAGCGCCCCGCGGGGGGGTGGGGGTCGGAGCACTGAAGCTTTCTTT	CASSAPRGGGGRSTEAFF
-	-	TRBV4-1	16	TRBJ2-7	TGCGCCAGCAGTCCCGTTGGCCTGACTTCGATCTACGAGCAGTACTTC	CASSPVGLTSIYEQYF
TRBD2	-	TRBV7-9	17	TRBJ2-1	TGTGCCAGCAGCCCCCGGAGACTAGCGGGGGGGAACAATGAGCAGTTCTTC	CASSPRRLAGGNNEQFF
-	once	TRBV27	16	TRBJ2-7	TGTGCCAGCAACCCAAGGAGGACGGCCGGCGTCTACGAGCAGTACTTC	CASNPRRTAGVYEQYF
-	-	TRBV6-2/TRBV6-3	15	TRBJ2-5	TGTGCCAGCAGTTACGGGCGGGACCAAGGGGAGACCCAGTACTTC	CASSYGRDQGETQYF
-	-	TRBV19	14	TRBJ1-1	TGTGCCAGTAGTTTGCTCCTCCCCCGGGGTGAAGCTTTCTTT	CASSLLLPRGEAFF
-	-	TRBV9	15	TRBJ1-2	TGTGCCAGCAGCGTAGCTGGCATAGCCAACTATGGCTACACCTTC	CASSVAGIANYGYTF
TRBD2	once	TRBV6-4	14	TRBJ2-2	TGTGCCAGCAAGCGGGATCAAAACACCGGGGAGCTGTTTTTT	CASKRDQNTGELFF
TRBD2	-	TRBV4-1	17	TRBJ2-5	TGCGCCAGCAGCCAAGATATCGCGGGAGGGTTCCAAGAGACCCAGTACTTC	CASSQDIAGGFQETQYF
TRBD1	-	TRBV5-4	15	TRBJ1-4	TGTGCCAGCAGCACCCCCGGGACAGCTAATGAAAAACTGTTTTTT	CASSTPGTANEKLFF
-	-	TRBV5-1	13	TRBJ1-5	TGCGCCAGCAGAGAAAGCAGCAATCAGCCCCAGCATTTT	CASRESSNQPQHF